A selection of T cell receptor beta chains follows, all from one sample in a study of identical twins. One entry per CDR3 protein results from TCRdb running MiXCR on the 5' RACE reads. The data hold 450,000 or so distinct CDR3 sequences, with approximately 15% observed a single time. A further study also used this sample, focusing on yellow fever vaccine responses in identical twins.

The sequencing input was CD4+ T cells sorted from blood. The receptors were sampled from a woman younger than 30 in good health. The CDR3 runs from the conserved cysteine through the conserved F or W. D genes are given only for firm matches. Clone size, where shown, is once, few, many, or a class for clones that have expanded.

J gene	D gene	V gene	clone size	CDR3 DNA	CDR3 protein
TRBJ2-3	TRBD2	TRBV28	many	TGTGCCAGCAGTTCAAGCGGGGGCCGCACAGATACGCAGTATTTT	CASSSSGGRTDTQYF
TRBJ2-7	TRBD1	TRBV12-3/TRBV12-4	few	TGTGCCAGCACCCCCGACAGGGTGGGCGAGCAGTACTTC	CASTPDRVGEQYF
TRBJ1-3	NA	TRBV7-8	NA	TGTGCCAGCAGCTTATCAACAGGGAGTGGAAACACCATATATTTT	CASSLSTGSGNTIYF
TRBJ2-1	NA	TRBV2	NA	TGTGCCAGCAGTGAGGTGGGGAAGCGCTACAATGAGCAGTTCTTC	CASSEVGKRYNEQFF
TRBJ1-1	NA	TRBV5-4	NA	TGTGCCAGCAGCTTGTTCGGCCTGAACACTGAAGCTTTCTTT	CASSLFGLNTEAFF
TRBJ1-4	TRBD1	TRBV29-1	few	TGCAGCGTTGTGAAGGGACAGGGTAATGAAAAACTGTTTTTT	CSVVKGQGNEKLFF
TRBJ2-1	NA	TRBV11-2	NA	TGTGCCAGCAGCTTAGACAGGGAGGCCTACAATGAGCAGTTCTTC	CASSLDREAYNEQFF
TRBJ2-7	NA	TRBV21-1	NA	TGTGCCAGCAGCCCTCCGGGGACACCTACAAGCTCCTACGAGCAGTACTTC	CASSPPGTPTSSYEQYF
TRBJ2-7	TRBD1	TRBV14	many	TGTGCCAGCAGCAGGGGACAGAACTACGAGCAGTACTTC	CASSRGQNYEQYF
TRBJ2-3	NA	TRBV4-3	many	TGCGCCAGCAGCCAAGATTCGGTAGGCACAGATACGCAGTATTTT	CASSQDSVGTDTQYF
TRBJ2-7	TRBD2	TRBV29-1	few	TGCAGCGTTGCCTCTAGCGGCTACGAGCAGTACTTC	CSVASSGYEQYF
TRBJ2-1	NA	TRBV14	few	TGTGCCAGCAGCCAACTTAAACTAGATATATACAATGAGCAGTTCTTC	CASSQLKLDIYNEQFF
TRBJ2-4	NA	TRBV12-3/TRBV12-4	few	TGTGCCACTCGGGGGGCCAAAAACATTCAGTACTTC	CATRGAKNIQYF
TRBJ2-5	TRBD1	TRBV3-1	few	TGTGCCAGCAGCCAAGACTGGTCGACAGGGATGGAGACCCAGTACTTC	CASSQDWSTGMETQYF
TRBJ2-7	NA	TRBV12-3/TRBV12-4	NA	TGTGCCAGCAGTTTAGCGCCAAGCTCCTACGAGCAGTACTTC	CASSLAPSSYEQYF
TRBJ2-5	TRBD1	TRBV27	NA	TGTGCCAGCAGTTTGGGGACAGGGTTTTTGTTCCAAGAGACCCAGTACTTC	CASSLGTGFLFQETQYF
TRBJ2-7	NA	TRBV12-3/TRBV12-4	NA	TGTGCCAGCAGTTTCTACCGATTAGCGAACGAGCAGTACTTC	CASSFYRLANEQYF
TRBJ2-1	TRBD1	TRBV5-4	few	TGTGCCAGCAGCTTAATGGACAGGGCCAATGAGCAGTTCTTC	CASSLMDRANEQFF
TRBJ2-5	NA	TRBV2	many	TGTGCCAGCAGTGTGAGTGGGGAGACCCAGTACTTC	CASSVSGETQYF
TRBJ2-1	TRBD2	TRBV3-1	once	TGTGCCAGCAGCACCGGGACTAGCGTCAGATGGTCCTACAATGAGCAGTTCTTC	CASSTGTSVRWSYNEQFF
TRBJ2-3	NA	TRBV13	NA	TGTGCCAGCAGCTTCCTGGGCCCCGGTAGCACAGATACGCAGTATTTT	CASSFLGPGSTDTQYF
TRBJ2-7	TRBD1	TRBV12-3/TRBV12-4	NA	TGTGCCAGCAGTGGGGACAGTCATAACGAGCAGTACTTC	CASSGDSHNEQYF
TRBJ2-3	NA	TRBV20-1	NA	TGCAGTGCCCAACCGGGACGGACCTCTGGCACAGATACGCAGTATTTT	CSAQPGRTSGTDTQYF